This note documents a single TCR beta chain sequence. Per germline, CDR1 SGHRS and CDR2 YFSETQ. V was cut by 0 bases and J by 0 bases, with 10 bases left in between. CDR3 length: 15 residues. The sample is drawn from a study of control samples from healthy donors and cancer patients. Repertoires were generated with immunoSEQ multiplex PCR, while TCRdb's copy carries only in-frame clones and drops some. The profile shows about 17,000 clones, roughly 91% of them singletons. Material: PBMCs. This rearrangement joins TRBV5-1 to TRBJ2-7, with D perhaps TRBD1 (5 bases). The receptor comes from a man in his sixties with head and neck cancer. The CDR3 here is CASSLGRQLSYEQYF. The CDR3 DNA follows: TGCGCCAGCAGCTTGGGGAGACAGCTCTCCTACGAGCAGTACTTC.